The 27 T cell receptor beta chains given below trace back to one sample, sequenced in a study of graft-versus-host responses after intestinal transplantation (dated by TCRdb to about 2021). Libraries were constructed by the immunoSEQ multiplex PCR assay. Held by TCRdb, this immuneACCESS table contains in-frame sequences only and omits some clones. Under half of the omission traces to an unresolved V gene where checked; the cause of the rest is unknown. This sample has about 17,000 clones in its table, and less than 50% of those were observed once. The ten largest clones add up to under 4.5% of the sample. Read against the paper, the sample's time point label means: cells obtained before transplantation from donor or recipient. In mixed lymphocyte reactions, about 200,000 CFSE-labeled pre-transplant responders were plated with about 200,000 irradiated violet-dye-labeled stimulators and cultured for 6 days.

Specimen: alloreactive CD8+ T cells from a mixed lymphocyte reaction culture, collected before intestinal transplant. The cell subset or site label on this specimen signifies: CFSE-low proliferating T cells sorted from roughly 6-day pre-transplant mixed lymphocyte reaction (GvH or HvG direction). The receptors come from a human patient who received an intestinal transplant.

V usage is TRBV19 and J usage is TRBJ2-7, with 7 nucleotides matching TRBD1. J was trimmed by 3 bases and V by 5 bases; bases with no gene match: 10. Germline loops: CDR1 LNHDA, CDR2 SQIVND (reference sequence). The length of the CDR3 is 15 residues. The CDR3 reads CASSFQTGIDYEQYF. DNA for the CDR3: TGTGCCAGTAGTTTCCAGACAGGGATAGACTACGAGCAGTACTTC.

The V and J genes are TRBV4-3 and TRBJ1-1; D is uncertain. CDR1 is LGHNA, CDR2 YSLEER, per germline. CDR3 length: 13 amino acids. Trimming removed 4 bases from V and 0 bases from J, with 6 bases in between. For the CDR3, the DNA is TGCGCCAGCAGCCCCACAGTGAACACTGAAGCTTTCTTT. Amino acid sequence: CASSPTVNTEAFF.

This clone was detected only a few times. The V gene is TRBV19, the J gene TRBJ2-1, with TRBD2 as a possible D gene (5 bases). The germline V gene has CDR1 LNHDA and CDR2 SQIVND (reference sequence). V gave up 1 base and J gave up 1 base, with 8 bases separating them. This CDR3 comprises 15 residues. The CDR3 is CASSIGAGSYNEQFF. DNA of the CDR3: TGTGCCAGTAGTATAGGGGCGGGTTCCTACAATGAGCAGTTCTTC.

The chain has TRBV18 and TRBJ2-4, with D unresolved. The CDR3 extends over 11 amino acids. CDR1 and CDR2 from the germline V gene are KGHSH and LQKENI. Trimming pared 2 bases from V and 4 bases from J, leaving 0 bases between. As DNA, the CDR3 is TGTGCCAGCTCACCAAAAAACATTCAGTACTTC. Translation: CASSPKNIQYF.

CDR3 protein: CASSLWWGLAPEAFF. The CDR3 region has the DNA TGTGCCAGCAGTTTATGGTGGGGTTTGGCTCCGGAAGCTTTCTTT. The rearrangement joins TRBV28 to TRBJ1-1; D is uncertain. Germline V gene sequence: CDR1 MDHEN, CDR2 SYDVKM. This CDR3 region has 15 residues. V shed 0 bases and J shed 8 bases, with 16 bases lying between them.

The rearrangement joins TRBV2 to TRBJ2-7; no reliable D call. The germline V and J ends were trimmed by 10 bases and 3 bases, with 7 bases remaining between them. Germline CDR1 SNHLY, CDR2 FYNNEI. This CDR3 is built from 10 residues. CDR3 in DNA: TGTGCCACTCAGATCTACGAGCAGTACTTC. It yields the protein CATQIYEQYF.

The chain carries TRBV5-4 and TRBJ1-2; maybe TRBD1 (5 bases). CDR3 length: 12 amino acids. Trimming removed 5 bases from V and 5 bases from J, with 10 bases in between. CDR1 is SGHNT, CDR2 YYREEE, per germline (reference sequence). The CDR3 is CASSWAGYGYTF. The CDR3 DNA reads as TGTGCCAGCAGTTGGGCAGGGTATGGCTACACCTTC. The whole variable domain, filled in from reference TRBV5-4 and TRBJ1-2, reads ETGVTQSPTHLIKTRGQQVTLRCSSQSGHNTVSWYQQALGQGPQFIFQYYREEENGRGNFPPRFSGLQFPNYSSELNVNALELDDSALYLCASSWAGYGYTFGSGTRLTVV.

A few counts support this clone. This chain connects TRBV29-1 to TRBJ2-7; D unresolved. Trimming removed 1 base at V and 3 bases at J, with 13 bases between. This CDR3 contains 14 residues. Germline values: CDR1 SQVTM, CDR2 ANQGSEA. The CDR3 sequence: CSVEGQNRDYEQYF. The CDR3 DNA reads as TGCAGCGTTGAAGGGCAGAACCGCGACTACGAGCAGTACTTC.

V usage is TRBV21-1 and J usage is TRBJ2-7; the table's D call TRBD2 went unverified against the DNA. TRBV21-1 is a pseudogene segment. The CDR3 is 18 amino acids. CDR3 in amino acids: CASSKGSHQRLAGDEQYF. The CDR3 nucleotides are TGTGCCAGCAGCAAAGGGTCCCATCAGAGACTAGCGGGAGACGAGCAGTACTTC.

In this sample, this clone turned up a few times. V and J are TRBV6-5 and TRBJ1-2, with TRBD1 as a possible D gene (6 bases). CDR1 MNHEY and CDR2 SVGAGI come from the germline V gene. The V and J ends lost 0 bases and 7 bases respectively, with 12 bases between them. CDR3 length equals 14 residues. The CDR3 here is CASSYSGRGSGYTF. Written as DNA, the CDR3 is TGTGCCAGCAGTTACTCGGGCAGGGGTTCTGGCTACACCTTC.

By sample share, this clone is medium-sized. This chain links TRBV19 with TRBJ1-1; D uncertain. The CDR3 loop spans 12 amino acids. Germline CDR1 LNHDA, CDR2 SQIVND (reference sequence). The V end was cut by 7 bases, the J end by 6 bases, with 12 bases between. The CDR3 nucleotides read TGTGCCAGTAAAATTTGGGGTGCTGAAGCTTTCTTT. As protein: CASKIWGAEAFF.

The rearrangement joins TRBV7-3 to TRBJ2-5, with TRBD2 identical over 7 bases. Germline V gives CDR1 SGHTA, CDR2 FQGTGA. The CDR3 extends over 16 amino acids. Unmatched junction bases numbered 10, after V lost 2 bases and J lost 4 bases. The CDR3 sequence: CASSLPGGPIGETQYF. CDR3 in DNA: TGTGCCAGCAGCTTACCGGGAGGCCCCATAGGAGAGACCCAGTACTTC.

By share of the sample, this clone is medium-sized (0.01 to 0.1%). Here the CDR3 DNA reads TGTGCCAGCAGCTTAGCGTTCGGGGAGCTGTTTTTT. Residues: CASSLAFGELFF. This chain joins TRBV7-6 and TRBJ2-2; D gene uncertain. The CDR3 contains 12 residues. Germline V gene data show CDR1 as SGHVS and CDR2 as FNYEAQ. V gave up 0 bases and J gave up 7 bases, with 3 bases separating them.

The chain recombines TRBV21-1 with TRBJ1-1. TRBV21-1 is assigned pseudogene status. There are 17 residues in the CDR3. As DNA, the CDR3 is TGTGCCAGCAGGCTTACCCTAGCTACCACAATTCGCACTGAAGCTTTCTTT. Translating gives CASRLTLATTIRTEAFF.

By frequency in the sample, this clone is medium-sized (0.01 to 0.1%). The chain couples TRBV6-6 to TRBJ2-7; TRBD2 agrees at 9 bases. The CDR3 length is 14 residues. The junction had 1 base not matched to a gene; V was cut back by 2 bases and J by 2 bases. The germline CDR1 and CDR2 sequences are MNHNY and SVGAGI (reference sequence). This CDR3 is CASSYGGRAYEQYF. CDR3 sequence (DNA): TGTGCCAGCAGTTACGGCGGGAGGGCCTACGAGCAGTACTTC.

J is TRBJ2-3 and V is TRBV27, with D possibly being TRBD1 (6 bases). This CDR3 spans 15 amino acids. Trimming stripped 4 bases from V and 2 bases from J, with 13 bases between. Germline CDR1 MNHEY, CDR2 SMNVEV (reference sequence). This CDR3 is CASSYIGGTTDTQYF. DNA of the CDR3: TGTGCCAGCAGTTATATAGGGGGTACCACAGATACGCAGTATTTT.

The table lists this clone with a count of one. CDR3 nucleotide sequence: TGTGCCAGCAGCTTGTTGGGGTATGTACGACAGAACAACTATGGCTACACCTTC. Its protein product is CASSLLGYVRQNNYGYTF. V and J are TRBV5-5 and TRBJ1-2; D might be TRBD1 (5 bases). Germline-derived CDR1 and CDR2 are SGHKS and YYEKEE (reference sequence). V was pared by 1 base and J by 2 bases, with 21 bases between. The CDR3 loop spans 18 amino acids.

The chain carries TRBV5-1 and TRBJ1-6; 10 nucleotides line up with TRBD1. CDR1 is SGHRS, CDR2 YFSETQ, per germline. The CDR3 contains 16 residues. Trimming cost V 6 bases and J 15 bases; bases outside gene matches: 18. Written as DNA, the CDR3 is TGCGCCAGCACCCACGTCCCCCGGGACAGGGGAGACATCCTCCACTTT. Translating it yields CASTHVPRDRGDILHF.

Turning to this clone: The CDR3 does not end in the conserved phenylalanine or tryptophan, so this is likely a read error. It is unclear where the CDR3 begins or ends on the DNA, so no DNA is shown, and the CDR3 is as TCRdb lists it. The rearrangement links TRBV20-1 to TRBJ2-3. CDR1 is DFQATT and CDR2 is SNEGSKA in the germline V gene (reference sequence). From its first to its last residue, the CDR3 has 9 amino acids. The CDR3 here is CSARGLKDL.

The V gene is TRBV4-1, the J gene TRBJ2-1; TRBD1 aligns across 9 bases. The CDR3 has 15 amino acids. Germline CDR1 reads MGHRA; CDR2 reads YSYEKL. V shed 2 bases, J shed 8 bases, and the junction held 7 bases outside the gene matches. CDR3 residues: CASSQIGQGSDEQFF. The CDR3 region has the DNA TGCGCCAGCAGCCAAATCGGACAGGGGAGCGATGAGCAGTTCTTC.

A word on this clone: The sample carries other DNA sequences with the same CDR3. V is TRBV29-1 and J is TRBJ1-1; D perhaps matches TRBD1 (5 bases). The V end lost 6 bases, the J end lost 6 bases, and 17 bases lay between the germline ends. CDR1 SQVTM and CDR2 ANQGSEA come from the germline V gene. This CDR3 has 13 amino acids. The CDR3 nucleotides read TGCAGCGTGCCGGGGCAGGGTAGGGCTGAAGCTTTCTTT. This translates into CSVPGQGRAEAFF. Filled out from reference TRBV29-1 and TRBJ1-1, the complete variable domain reads SAVISQKPSRDICQRGTSLTIQCQVDSQVTMMFWYRQQPGQSLTLIATANQGSEATYESGFVIDKFPISRPNLTFSTLTVSNMSPEDSSIYLCSVPGQGRAEAFFGQGTRLTVV.

This clone has only a few counts. The rearrangement uses TRBV28 and TRBJ2-1, with TRBD1 as a possible D gene (5 bases). Trimming removed 3 bases at V and 6 bases at J, with 18 bases between. The CDR3 covers 16 residues. Germline-derived CDR1 and CDR2 are MDHEN and SYDVKM. DNA of the CDR3: TGTGCCAGCAGTTTGCAGGGTTTCGGAACCCCCAATGAGCAGTTCTTC. Translated, it gives CASSLQGFGTPNEQFF.

The chain employs TRBV10-2 and TRBJ1-6, with D unresolved. CDR1 is WSHSY, CDR2 SAAADI, per germline. The CDR3 consists of 12 residues. Trimming stripped 8 bases from V and 8 bases from J, with 10 bases between. The CDR3 sequence: CASSLGDSPLHF. For the CDR3, the DNA is TGCGCCAGCTCCCTTGGGGATTCACCCCTCCACTTT.

The chain has TRBV27 and TRBJ2-7, with TRBD2 matching 14 bases. CDR1 is MNHEY, CDR2 SMNVEV, per germline (reference sequence). There are 12 residues in the CDR3. V lost 10 bases and J lost 7; bases outside the gene matches: 3. CDR3 bases: TGTGCCACGGGACTAGCGGGAGTTGAGCAGTACTTC. Translated, it gives CATGLAGVEQYF.

This clone was observed a few times. The CDR3 sequence: CASSGRARNEQFF. DNA of the CDR3: TGTGCCAGTAGCGGGAGGGCGCGAAATGAGCAGTTCTTC. The rearrangement joins TRBV28 to TRBJ2-1; 11 bases are a match to TRBD2. Per germline, CDR1 MDHEN and CDR2 SYDVKM. The CDR3 loop spans 13 amino acids. J was trimmed by 7 bases and V by 9 bases; bases with no gene match: 5.

The rearrangement joins TRBV19 to TRBJ2-2; no definite D call. CDR3 length: 16 amino acids. Germline V lookup: CDR1 LNHDA, CDR2 SQIVND (reference sequence). The V end lost 6 bases, the J end lost 0 bases, and 14 bases lay between the germline ends. CDR3 DNA sequence: TGTGCCAGTAGCTTGGGCCTGGGCCCGAACACCGGGGAGCTGTTTTTT. This codes for CASSLGLGPNTGELFF.

The J gene is TRBJ2-1, the V gene TRBV6-4; 10 nucleotides match TRBD1. V trimming: 6 bases; J trimming: 0 bases; junction bases outside the gene matches: 8. Germline loops: CDR1 MRHNA, CDR2 SNTAGT. CDR3 length equals 17 residues. The CDR3 sequence: CASSEKGQGHSYNEQFF. The CDR3 nucleotides are TGTGCCAGCAGCGAGAAGGGACAGGGGCACTCCTACAATGAGCAGTTCTTC.